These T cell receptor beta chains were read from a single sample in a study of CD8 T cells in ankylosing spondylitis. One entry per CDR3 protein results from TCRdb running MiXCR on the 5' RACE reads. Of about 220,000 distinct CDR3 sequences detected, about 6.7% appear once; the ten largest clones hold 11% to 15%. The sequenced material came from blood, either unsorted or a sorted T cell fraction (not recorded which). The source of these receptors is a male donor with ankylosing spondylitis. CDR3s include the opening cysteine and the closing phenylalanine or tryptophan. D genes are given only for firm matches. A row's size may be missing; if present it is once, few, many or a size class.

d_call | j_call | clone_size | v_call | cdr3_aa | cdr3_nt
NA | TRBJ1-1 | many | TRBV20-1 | CSASDGAGTEAFF | TGCAGTGCTAGTGACGGGGCGGGCACTGAAGCTTTCTTT
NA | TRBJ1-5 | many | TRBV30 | CAWSVQGLNQPQHF | TGTGCCTGGAGTGTACAGGGACTAAATCAGCCCCAGCATTTT
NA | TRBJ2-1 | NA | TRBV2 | CASSDRALLSYNEQFF | TGTGCCAGCAGTGACCGAGCGCTCCTCTCCTACAATGAGCAGTTCTTC
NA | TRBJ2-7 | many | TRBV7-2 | CASSLEISWNEQYF | TGTGCCAGCAGCCTGGAAATCTCGTGGAACGAGCAGTACTTC
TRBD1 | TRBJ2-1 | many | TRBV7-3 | CASSLPRQGRGNEQFF | TGTGCCAGCAGCTTACCCCGACAGGGAAGGGGCAATGAGCAGTTCTTC
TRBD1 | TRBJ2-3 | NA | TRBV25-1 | CASSDKTGALMVDTQYF | TGTGCCAGCAGTGACAAGACAGGGGCCCTGATGGTAGATACGCAGTATTTT
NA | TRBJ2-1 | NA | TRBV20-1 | CSAKPRGYLQQFF | TGCAGTGCCAAGCCGAGGGGCTATCTCCAGCAGTTCTTC
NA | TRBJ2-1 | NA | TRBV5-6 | CASSLSGGTFYNEQFF | TGTGCCAGCAGCTTGTCGGGGGGCACCTTCTACAATGAGCAGTTCTTC
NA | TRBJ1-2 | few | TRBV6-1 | CASRFGNGYTF | TGTGCCAGCAGATTTGGGAATGGCTACACCTTC
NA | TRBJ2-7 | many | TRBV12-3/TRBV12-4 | CASSGAGVAWSYEQYF | TGTGCCAGCAGTGGGGCTGGGGTGGCTTGGTCCTACGAGCAGTACTTC
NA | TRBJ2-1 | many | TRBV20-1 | CSARDLTSDHNEQFF | TGCAGTGCTAGAGATCTGACGTCGGACCACAATGAGCAGTTCTTC
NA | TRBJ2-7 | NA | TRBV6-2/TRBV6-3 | CASSTNLRDSSSYEQYF | TGTGCCAGCAGTACAAACCTCCGGGACTCCTCCTCCTACGAGCAGTACTTC
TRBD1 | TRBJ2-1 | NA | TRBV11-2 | CASSLAPGGSYNEQFF | TGTGCCAGCAGCTTAGCGCCAGGGGGCTCCTACAATGAGCAGTTCTTC
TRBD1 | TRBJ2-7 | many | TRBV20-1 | CSAWTGTHEQYF | TGCAGTGCTTGGACAGGGACCCACGAGCAGTACTTC
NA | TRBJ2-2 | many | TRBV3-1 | CASSQGQGIGELFF | TGTGCCAGCAGCCAAGGCCAAGGCATCGGGGAGCTGTTTTTT
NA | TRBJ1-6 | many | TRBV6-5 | CASSYSKVGVSFSPLHF | TGTGCCAGCAGTTACTCGAAGGTAGGGGTGAGTTTTTCACCCCTCCACTTT
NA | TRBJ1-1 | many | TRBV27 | CASSSRQPNTEAFF | TGTGCCAGCAGTTCGAGACAGCCGAACACTGAAGCTTTCTTT
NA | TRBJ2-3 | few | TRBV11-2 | CASSLMGGPDTQYF | TGTGCCAGCAGCTTAATGGGCGGGCCAGATACGCAGTATTTT
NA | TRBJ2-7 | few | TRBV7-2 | CASTKGVEVEQYF | TGTGCCAGCACCAAGGGGGTGGAGGTCGAGCAGTACTTC
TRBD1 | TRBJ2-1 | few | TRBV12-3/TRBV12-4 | CASSLGQGVSSYNEQFF | TGTGCCAGCAGTTTAGGACAGGGGGTGAGCTCCTACAATGAGCAGTTCTTC
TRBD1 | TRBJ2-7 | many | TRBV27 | CASSHRGRVVYEQYF | TGTGCCAGCAGCCACAGGGGGCGGGTGGTGTACGAGCAGTACTTC
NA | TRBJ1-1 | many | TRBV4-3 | CASSQGTTTEAFF | TGCGCCAGCAGCCAAGGGACTACCACTGAAGCTTTCTTT
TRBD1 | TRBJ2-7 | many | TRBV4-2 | CASSPPDRGYEQYF | TGTGCCAGCAGCCCACCGGACAGGGGTTACGAGCAGTACTTC
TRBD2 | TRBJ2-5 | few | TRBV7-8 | CASSSGTSGVQETQYF | TGTGCCAGCAGCTCTGGGACTAGCGGGGTCCAAGAGACCCAGTACTTC
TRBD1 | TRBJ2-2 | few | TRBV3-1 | CASSQEGQGTRVYTGELFF | TGTGCCAGCAGCCAAGAGGGACAGGGGACGAGAGTTTACACCGGGGAGCTGTTTTTT
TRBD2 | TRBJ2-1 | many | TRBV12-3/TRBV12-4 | CASSAAGSSYNEQFF | TGTGCCAGCAGTGCAGCGGGGAGCTCCTACAATGAGCAGTTCTTC
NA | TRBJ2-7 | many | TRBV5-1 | CASSLASRPLDEQYF | TGCGCCAGCAGCTTGGCTAGTAGGCCCCTTGACGAGCAGTACTTC
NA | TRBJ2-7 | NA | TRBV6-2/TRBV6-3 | CASSYLRTGPNEQYF | TGTGCCAGCAGTTACCTGAGGACTGGACCAAACGAGCAGTACTTC
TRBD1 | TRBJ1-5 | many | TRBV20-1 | CSASGQGLGGQPQHF | TGCAGTGCTAGTGGACAGGGGCTCGGCGGTCAGCCCCAGCATTTT